The sequence of this TCR beta chain was determined in a study of patients and donors after allogeneic stem cell transplantation. V shed 3 bases and J 7 bases; nucleotides not matched to a gene: 9. CDR1 and CDR2 (germline): MDHEN, SYDVKM. This CDR3 is 16 amino acids long. TCRdb re-called the RT-PCR reads with MiXCR, one entry per CDR3 protein. The table lists 25,000 or so distinct CDR3 sequences, under 30% of them singletons. Sequencing was performed on blood, either unsorted or a sorted T cell fraction (not recorded which). This receptor was identified in a human donor who was either an allogeneic HSCT recipient or a stem cell or donor lymphocyte infusion donor (not recorded which). It is not recorded whose cells these are; they may come from a transplant donor. The chain recombines TRBV28 with TRBJ1-6; 7 positions match TRBD1. This CDR3 is CASSFPDRVPNSPLHF. The CDR3 nucleotides read TGTGCCAGCAGTTTCCCCGACAGGGTACCGAATTCACCCCTCCACTTT. Together with reference TRBV28 and TRBJ1-6, the CDR3 gives the full variable domain: DVKVTQSSRYLVKRTGEKVFLECVQDMDHENMFWYRQDPGLGLRLIYFSYDVKMKEKGDIPEGYSVSREKKERFSLILESASTNQTSMYLCASSFPDRVPNSPLHFGNGTRLTVT.